Listed here is a single TCR beta chain. Its antigen is unidentified. J lost 4 bases, V lost 7 bases, and 12 bases had no gene match. Per germline, CDR1 MDHEN and CDR2 SYDVKM. CDR3 length: 15 amino acids. The data were taken from a study of shared clonotypes between healthy human individuals. Points from the study as a whole: Rarefaction curves obtained for sorted subsets showed sequencing incomplete despite large depth.

Data came from immunoSEQ multiplex PCR; TCRdb stores just in-frame clones and leaves some out. Of 2,500,000 or so clones listed, 80% to 95% were seen once; the top ten hold 0.36%. This chain connects TRBV28 to TRBJ2-7; 8 bases line up with TRBD2. The sequence was obtained from a man younger than 30 in good health. Some clones in this sample may be carry-over from other donors' samples. Sequenced input: naive CD4+ T cells from PBMCs. Subset defined: CD45RA+ positively selected. CDR3 nucleotides: TGTGCCAGCACTAGAGGCACTAGCGGACGGTACGAGCAGTACTTC. Translating it yields CASTRGTSGRYEQYF.